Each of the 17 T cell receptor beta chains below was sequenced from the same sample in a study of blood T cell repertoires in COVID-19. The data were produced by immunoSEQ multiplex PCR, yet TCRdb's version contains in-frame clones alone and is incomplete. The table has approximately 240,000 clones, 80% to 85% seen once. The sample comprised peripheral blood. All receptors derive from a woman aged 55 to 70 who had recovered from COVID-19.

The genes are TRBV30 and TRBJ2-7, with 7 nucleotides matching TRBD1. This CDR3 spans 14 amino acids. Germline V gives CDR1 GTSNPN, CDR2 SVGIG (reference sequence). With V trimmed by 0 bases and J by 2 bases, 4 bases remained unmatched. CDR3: CAWSVNRGPYEQYF. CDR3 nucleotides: TGTGCCTGGAGTGTAAACAGGGGCCCCTACGAGCAGTACTTC. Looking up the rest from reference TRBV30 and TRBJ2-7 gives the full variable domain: SQTIHQWPATLVQPVGSPLSLECTVEGTSNPNLYWYRQAAGRGLQLLFYSVGIGQISSEVPQNLSASRPQDRQFILSSKKLLLSDSGFYLCAWSVNRGPYEQYFGPGTRLTVT.

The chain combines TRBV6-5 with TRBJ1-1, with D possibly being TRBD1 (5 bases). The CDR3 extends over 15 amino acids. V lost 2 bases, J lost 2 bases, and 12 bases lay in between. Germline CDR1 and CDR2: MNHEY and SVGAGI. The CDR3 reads CASSYPRVRNTEAFF. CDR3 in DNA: TGTGCCAGCAGTTACCCCAGGGTTCGTAACACTGAAGCTTTCTTT.

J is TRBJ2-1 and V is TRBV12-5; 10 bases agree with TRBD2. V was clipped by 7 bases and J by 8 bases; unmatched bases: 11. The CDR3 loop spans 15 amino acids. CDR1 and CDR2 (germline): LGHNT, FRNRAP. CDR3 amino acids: CASVQTGTSAHEQFF. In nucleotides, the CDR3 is TGTGCTAGTGTACAAACCGGGACTAGCGCCCATGAGCAGTTCTTC.

The CDR3 DNA reads as TGTGCCTGGAGTGCCGCCCTGGGGCCCCTCGAGCAGTACTTC. Residues: CAWSAALGPLEQYF. The rearrangement uses TRBV30 and TRBJ2-7; maybe TRBD1 (5 bases). Trimming cost V 1 base and J 6 bases, with 16 bases left between them. Germline V gene sequence: CDR1 GTSNPN, CDR2 SVGIG (reference sequence). There are 14 residues in the CDR3.

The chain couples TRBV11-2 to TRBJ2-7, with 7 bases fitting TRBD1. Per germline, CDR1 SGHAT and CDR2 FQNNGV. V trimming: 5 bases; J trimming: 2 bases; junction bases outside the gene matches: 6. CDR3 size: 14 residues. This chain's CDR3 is CASSLWQGAYEQYF. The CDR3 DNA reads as TGTGCCAGCAGCCTCTGGCAGGGGGCCTACGAGCAGTACTTC. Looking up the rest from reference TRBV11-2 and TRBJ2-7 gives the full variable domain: EAGVAQSPRYKIIEKRQSVAFWCNPISGHATLYWYQQILGQGPKLLIQFQNNGVVDDSQLPKDRFSAERLKGVDSTLKIQPAKLEDSAVYLCASSLWQGAYEQYFGPGTRLTVT.

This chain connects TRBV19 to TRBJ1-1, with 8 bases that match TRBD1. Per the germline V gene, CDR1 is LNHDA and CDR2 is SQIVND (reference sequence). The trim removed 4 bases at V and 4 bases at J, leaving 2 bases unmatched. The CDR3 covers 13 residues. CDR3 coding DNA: TGTGCCAGTAGTAGGGACAGGCTCACTGAAGCTTTCTTT. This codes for CASSRDRLTEAFF.

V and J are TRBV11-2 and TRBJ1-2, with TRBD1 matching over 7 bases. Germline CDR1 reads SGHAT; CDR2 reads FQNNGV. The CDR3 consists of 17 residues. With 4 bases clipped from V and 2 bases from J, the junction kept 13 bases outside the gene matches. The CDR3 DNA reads TGTGCCAGCAGCTCCATTGCCGGGACAGTGAAGAACTATGGCTACACCTTC. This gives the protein CASSSIAGTVKNYGYTF.

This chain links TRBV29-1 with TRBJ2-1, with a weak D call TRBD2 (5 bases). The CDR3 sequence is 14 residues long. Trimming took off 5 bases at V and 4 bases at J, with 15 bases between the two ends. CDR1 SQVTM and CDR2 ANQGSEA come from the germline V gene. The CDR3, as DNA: TGCAGCGTTTCGCGGGCCCTCACTTACAATGAGCAGTTCTTC. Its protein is CSVSRALTYNEQFF.

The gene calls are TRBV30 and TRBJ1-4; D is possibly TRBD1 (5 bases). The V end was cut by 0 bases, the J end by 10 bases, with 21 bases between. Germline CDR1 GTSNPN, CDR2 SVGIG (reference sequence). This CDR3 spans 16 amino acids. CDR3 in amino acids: CAWSVPPTAEVRKLFF. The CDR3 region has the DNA TGTGCCTGGAGTGTCCCGCCGACAGCCGAGGTCCGAAAACTGTTTTTT. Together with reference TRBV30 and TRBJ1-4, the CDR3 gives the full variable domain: SQTIHQWPATLVQPVGSPLSLECTVEGTSNPNLYWYRQAAGRGLQLLFYSVGIGQISSEVPQNLSASRPQDRQFILSSKKLLLSDSGFYLCAWSVPPTAEVRKLFFGSGTQLSVL.

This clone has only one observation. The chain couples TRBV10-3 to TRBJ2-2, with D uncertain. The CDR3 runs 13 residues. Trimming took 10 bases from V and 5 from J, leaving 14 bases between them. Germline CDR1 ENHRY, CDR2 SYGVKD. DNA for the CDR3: TGTGCCACCCACCCTGCTACGACCGGGGAGCTGTTTTTT. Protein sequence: CATHPATTGELFF.

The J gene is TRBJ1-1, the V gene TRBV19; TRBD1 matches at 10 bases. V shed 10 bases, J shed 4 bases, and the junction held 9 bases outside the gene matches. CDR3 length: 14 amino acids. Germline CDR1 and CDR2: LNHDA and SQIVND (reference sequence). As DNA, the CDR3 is TGTGCCATTAGCCGGGACAGGGGACGCACTGAAGCTTTCTTT. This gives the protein CAISRDRGRTEAFF. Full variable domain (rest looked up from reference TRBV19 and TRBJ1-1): DGGITQSPKYLFRKEGQNVTLSCEQNLNHDAMYWYRQDPGQGLRLIYYSQIVNDFQKGDIAEGYSVSREKKESFPLTVTSAQKNPTAFYLCAISRDRGRTEAFFGQGTRLTVV.

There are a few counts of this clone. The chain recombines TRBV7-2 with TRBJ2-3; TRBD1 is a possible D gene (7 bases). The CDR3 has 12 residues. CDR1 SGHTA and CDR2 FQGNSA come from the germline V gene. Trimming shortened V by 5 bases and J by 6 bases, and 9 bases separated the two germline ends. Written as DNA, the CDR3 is TGTGCCAGCAGCCCAGGGGGGGATACGCAGTATTTT. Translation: CASSPGGDTQYF.

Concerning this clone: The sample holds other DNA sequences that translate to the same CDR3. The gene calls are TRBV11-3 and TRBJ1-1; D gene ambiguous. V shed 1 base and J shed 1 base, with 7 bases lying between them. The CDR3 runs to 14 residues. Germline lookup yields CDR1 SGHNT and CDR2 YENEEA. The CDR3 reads CASSLGRGNTEAFF. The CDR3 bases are TGTGCCAGCAGCTTAGGCCGGGGGAACACTGAAGCTTTCTTT. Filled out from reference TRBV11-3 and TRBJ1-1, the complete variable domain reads EAGVVQSPRYKIIEKKQPVAFWCNPISGHNTLYWYLQNLGQGPELLIRYENEEAVDDSQLPKDRFSAERLKGVDSTLKIQPAELGDSAVYLCASSLGRGNTEAFFGQGTRLTVV.

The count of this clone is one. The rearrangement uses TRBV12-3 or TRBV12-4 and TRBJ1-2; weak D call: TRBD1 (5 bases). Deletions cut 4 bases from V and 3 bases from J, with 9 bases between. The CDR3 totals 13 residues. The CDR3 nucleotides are TGTGCCAGCAGTTCCGGGACTGACTATGGCTACACCTTC. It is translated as CASSSGTDYGYTF.

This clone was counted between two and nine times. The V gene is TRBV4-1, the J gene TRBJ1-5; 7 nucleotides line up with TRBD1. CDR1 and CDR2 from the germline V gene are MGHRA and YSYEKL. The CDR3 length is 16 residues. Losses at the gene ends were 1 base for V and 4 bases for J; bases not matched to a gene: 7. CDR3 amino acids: CASSQGKGALNQPQHF. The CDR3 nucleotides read TGCGCCAGCAGCCAAGGCAAGGGGGCCCTAAATCAGCCCCAGCATTTT.

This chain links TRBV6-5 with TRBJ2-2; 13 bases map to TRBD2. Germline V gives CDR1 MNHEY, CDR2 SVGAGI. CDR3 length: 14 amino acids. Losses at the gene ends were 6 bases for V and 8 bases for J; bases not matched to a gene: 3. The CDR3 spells CASRLAGGSGELFF. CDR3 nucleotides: TGTGCCAGCAGACTAGCGGGGGGGTCTGGGGAGCTGTTTTTT.

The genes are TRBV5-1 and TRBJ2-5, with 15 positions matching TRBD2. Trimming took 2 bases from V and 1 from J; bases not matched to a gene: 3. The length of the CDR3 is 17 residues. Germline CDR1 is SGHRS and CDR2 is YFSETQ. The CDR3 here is CASSLGLAGGAQETQYF. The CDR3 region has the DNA TGCGCCAGCAGCTTAGGACTAGCGGGGGGGGCCCAAGAGACCCAGTACTTC. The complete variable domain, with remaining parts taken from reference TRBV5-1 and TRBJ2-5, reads KAGVTQTPRYLIKTRGQQVTLSCSPISGHRSVSWYQQTPGQGLQFLFEYFSETQRNKGNFPGRFSGRQFSNSRSEMNVSTLELGDSALYLCASSLGLAGGAQETQYFGPGTRLLVL.